This T cell receptor (beta chain) was documented in a study of early T cells in non-severe SARS-CoV-2 infection (dated by TCRdb to about 2021). With respect to the entire study: Bulk RNA from unsorted whole blood was used for TCR sequencing, so alpha and beta chains could not be paired. Broader findings and caveats from the paper: VDJdb matching was skewed toward anti-spike CD8 responses and likely underestimated virus-specific expansions, missing private and CD4 specificities.

This was a case-control study nested in a cohort of healthcare workers in London, UK, who had nasopharyngeal swab PCR tests and blood samples taken every week. Healthcare workers were recruited between 23 and 31 March 2020, during the week of the UK lockdown, and were followed weekly for up to roughly 15 weeks. The library was generated by 5' RACE. The data were produced on a NextSeq 500. In the TCR library protocol, unique molecular identifiers were attached to individual cDNA molecules to correct for PCR bias and sequencing error. Sequencing covered both TCR alpha and beta chains, and within each sample the abundances of alpha and beta sequences were tightly co-correlated. Per the source publication's procedure: Decombinator V4 was used to annotate the V gene, J gene and CDR3 of the TCR sequences. TCRs were defined as expanded if a significant change between any two time points was detected under a Poisson model with p below 0.0001. Abundances of TCRs were expressed as counts per million after normalisation to the total number of TCRs sequenced in each sample. VDJdb, accessed 1 November 2021, was searched for CMV, EBV and SARS-CoV-2 annotated TCRs, excluding TCRs annotated for multiple antigens. TCRdb reworked the public reads: Q25 trimming with fastp, MiXCR clone assembly, productive beta chains retained. Identical CDR3 proteins give one entry, which carries the most common genes and DNA. Clone size and V and J calls follow TCRdb, not the original study. Across this sample there are 79,000 or so distinct CDR3 sequences, with roughly 12% seen only once. Of the sample, around 1.1% falls within the top ten clones.

As to this clonotype: Its specific antigen is unknown. With a much larger clone just one base away, this may be a read error.

This clonotype originated in an adult who was a healthcare worker with PCR-confirmed SARS-CoV-2 infection or an uninfected control (not recorded which). The sequencing sample was made of whole blood.

The CDR3 reads as follows: CATGLVNGRSSYNEQFF. The sequence in DNA is TGTGCTACTGGTTTGGTAAACGGTCGAAGCTCCTACAATGAGCAGTTCTTC. This sequence uses TRBV12-5 and TRBJ2-1; the D gene is unclear. Reading from cysteine to phenylalanine, the CDR3 counts 17 amino acids. The kept DNA is CDR3 alone, 51 bases in frame from the first base. The germline V gene provides CDR1 LGHNT and CDR2 FRNRAP.